A single sample is the source of the 3 T cell receptor beta chains below, sequenced in a study of cytomegalovirus exposure and HLA in healthy donors. PCR primers comprised 60 Vbeta and 13 Jbeta primers. The data were produced by immunoSEQ multiplex PCR, yet TCRdb's version contains in-frame clones alone and is incomplete. The sample lists 120,000 or so clones, 65% to 80% occurring once. The sequenced material came from PBMCs. Every receptor here comes from a man between 25 and 39 years old in good health and CMV-seronegative.

This clone was counted a single time. The V call is TRBV11-2, the J call TRBJ2-3; D is ambiguous. The CDR3 sequence is 13 residues long. Germline CDR1 SGHAT, CDR2 FQNNGV. Deletions cut 6 bases from V and 2 bases from J, with 9 bases between. CDR3 protein: CASSSRDTDTQYF. The CDR3, as DNA: TGTGCCAGCAGTTCGCGAGACACAGATACGCAGTATTTT. Together with reference TRBV11-2 and TRBJ2-3, the CDR3 gives the full variable domain: EAGVAQSPRYKIIEKRQSVAFWCNPISGHATLYWYQQILGQGPKLLIQFQNNGVVDDSQLPKDRFSAERLKGVDSTLKIQPAKLEDSAVYLCASSSRDTDTQYFGPGTRLTVL.

This clone has just a few counts. The chain couples TRBV29-1 to TRBJ1-1; tentatively, D is TRBD1 (5 bases). The CDR3 length is 11 residues. Trimming took 6 bases from V and 5 from J, leaving 10 bases between them. The germline V gene encodes CDR1 SQVTM and CDR2 ANQGSEA. This CDR3 is CSVAQGTEAFF. The CDR3 DNA follows: TGCAGCGTGGCCCAGGGAACTGAAGCTTTCTTT.

The rearrangement links TRBV7-9 to TRBJ1-1; D not certain. Trimming stripped 2 bases from V and 4 bases from J, with 11 bases between. Germline V gene data show CDR1 as SEHNR and CDR2 as FQNEAQ (reference sequence). CDR3 length: 14 amino acids. Here the CDR3 reads CASSLTAFGTEAFF. DNA for the CDR3: TGTGCCAGCAGCTTAACAGCCTTCGGCACTGAAGCTTTCTTT.